The 22 T cell receptor beta chains below were found in one sample sequenced in a study of T cells after yellow fever vaccination. TCRdb re-called the 5' RACE reads with MiXCR, one entry per CDR3 protein. The profile shows around 590,000 distinct CDR3 sequences, around 12% of them singletons. The specimen was PBMCs, collected on the day of the yellow fever booster vaccination. Every receptor here comes from a young man who received the YFV17D yellow fever vaccine.

This clonotype turned up a few times. The chain links TRBV9 to TRBJ2-3, with D perhaps assigned TRBD1 or TRBD2 (5 bases each). Germline V gene sequence: CDR1 SGDLS, CDR2 YYNGEE. The CDR3 totals 16 residues. V shed 1 base and J shed 2 bases, with 14 bases lying between them. Written as DNA, the CDR3 is TGTGCCAGCAGCGTACGGGGCGGTGGGTACACAGATACGCAGTATTTT. It encodes CASSVRGGGYTDTQYF.

This chain joins TRBV29-1 and TRBJ2-3, with 11 bases fitting TRBD2. The V segment lost 7 bases and the J segment 4 bases; nucleotides outside the gene matches: 7. The germline gives CDR1 SQVTM, CDR2 ANQGSEA. This CDR3 region has 14 residues. The CDR3 DNA is TGCAGCGCAAGACTAGCGGGGAAACCAGATACGCAGTATTTT. It translates to CSARLAGKPDTQYF.

The gene calls are TRBV2 and TRBJ2-1; no clear D gene. This CDR3 is 12 amino acids long. V gave up 6 bases and J gave up 12 bases, with 15 bases separating them. Germline CDR1 is SNHLY and CDR2 is FYNNEI. Written as DNA, the CDR3 is TGTGCCAGCAGCAAACAGCTAGACGGGCAGTTCTTC. Protein: CASSKQLDGQFF.

This clonotype was seen many times. The J gene is TRBJ1-2, the V gene TRBV12-3 or TRBV12-4; 7 bases map to TRBD1. V shed 5 bases, J shed 4 bases, and the junction held 4 bases outside the gene matches. The CDR3 consists of 13 residues. CDR3 sequence reads: CASSRQGSYGYTF. CDR3 DNA: TGTGCCAGCAGTAGACAGGGATCCTATGGCTACACCTTC.

The CDR3 bases are TGCAGTGCTAGACAAGCGGGAGGGCCACATACGCAGTATTTT. It encodes CSARQAGGPHTQYF. The J gene is TRBJ2-3, the V gene TRBV20-1, with TRBD2 matching over 10 bases. The V gene's germline CDR1 is DFQATT and CDR2 SNEGSKA (reference sequence). V lost 2 bases to trimming and J lost 7 bases; unmatched junction nucleotides: 6. The CDR3 length is 14 residues.

This chain connects TRBV27 to TRBJ2-5; 8 bases are a match to TRBD2. Unmatched junction bases numbered 4, after V lost 0 bases and J lost 4 bases. Germline V lookup: CDR1 MNHEY, CDR2 SMNVEV (reference sequence). The CDR3 covers 15 residues. CDR3 protein: CASSLSPGGSETQYF. Written as DNA, the CDR3 is TGTGCCAGCAGTTTATCACCGGGAGGGTCAGAGACCCAGTACTTC.

This sequence joins TRBV2 and TRBJ2-5, with 8 bases fitting TRBD2. The CDR3 is 16 amino acids. V lost 4 bases to trimming and J lost 5 bases; unmatched junction nucleotides: 12. CDR1 is SNHLY, CDR2 FYNNEI, per germline. This CDR3 is CASSAGTGTSLETQYF. The CDR3 nucleotides are TGTGCCAGCAGTGCAGGAACCGGGACTAGTCTCGAGACCCAGTACTTC.

This clonotype was picked up a small number of times. The J gene is TRBJ1-1, the V gene TRBV14; D gene unclear. In germline, CDR1 is SGHDN, CDR2 FVKESK. CDR3 length equals 13 residues. The V gene lost 4 bases and the J gene lost 10 bases, with 16 bases spanning the gap. DNA of the CDR3: TGTGCCAGCAGCCCTGAGGGATCAGATAGAGCTTTCTTT. It encodes CASSPEGSDRAFF.

There are a few counts of this clonotype. This chain links TRBV5-1 with TRBJ1-1; D is ambiguous. This CDR3 has 17 residues. Germline V gene lookup returns CDR1 SGHRS and CDR2 YFSETQ. Trimming left V 0 bases short and J 1 base short, with 16 bases between. The CDR3, as DNA: TGCGCCAGCAGCTTGGAGGCACAGAGCAGAAGGAACACTGAAGCTTTCTTT. Its protein product is CASSLEAQSRRNTEAFF.

This chain joins TRBV10-2 and TRBJ1-3; perhaps TRBD1 as D (6 bases). CDR3 length: 15 amino acids. In germline, CDR1 is WSHSY, CDR2 SAAADI. Trimming removed 6 bases from V and 0 bases from J, with 12 bases in between. CDR3: CASRNRVISGNTIYF. The CDR3 DNA follows: TGCGCCAGCAGGAACAGGGTTATCTCTGGAAACACCATATATTTT.

The V call is TRBV19, the J call TRBJ2-6, with unresolved D. Germline V gene data show CDR1 as LNHDA and CDR2 as SQIVND (reference sequence). The CDR3 totals 19 residues. The V end was cut by 7 bases, the J end by 2 bases, with 24 bases between. This CDR3 is CASNARVRVLGTGANVLTF. The CDR3 DNA sequence: TGTGCCAGTAACGCCCGGGTCCGCGTTTTAGGGACTGGGGCCAACGTCCTGACTTTC.

This rearrangement joins TRBV20-1 to TRBJ2-3, with D maybe TRBD1 (6 bases). The CDR3 loop spans 14 amino acids. The ends were cut back, 5 bases at V and 4 bases at J, with 16 bases in the middle. The germline CDR1 and CDR2 sequences are DFQATT and SNEGSKA (reference sequence). CDR3 in DNA: TGCAGTGCTCCAACCCCAGGGGTCGCAGATACGCAGTATTTT. Its protein is CSAPTPGVADTQYF.

This clonotype appeared a few times. The V call is TRBV7-6, the J call TRBJ2-3; D is undetermined. The CDR3 consists of 18 residues. Trimming pared 6 bases from V and 0 bases from J, leaving 22 bases between. Germline V gene data show CDR1 as SGHVS and CDR2 as FNYEAQ. The CDR3 loop reads CASSPEPPVAASTDTQYF. CDR3 sequence (DNA): TGTGCCAGCAGTCCAGAACCCCCGGTCGCGGCTAGCACAGATACGCAGTATTTT.

This clonotype has more than one count but fewer than ten. The rearrangement links TRBV20-1 to TRBJ2-7; 12 bases match TRBD2. This CDR3 contains 16 residues. With 5 bases clipped from V and 6 bases from J, the junction kept 14 bases outside the gene matches. The germline V gene has CDR1 DFQATT and CDR2 SNEGSKA (reference sequence). This chain's CDR3 is CSAPLHAGTSGSEQYF. For the CDR3, the DNA is TGCAGTGCTCCACTTCACGCCGGGACTAGCGGGTCCGAGCAGTACTTC.

The gene calls are TRBV19 and TRBJ2-7, with 7 bases aligning to TRBD1. The germline gives CDR1 LNHDA, CDR2 SQIVND (reference sequence). CDR3 length: 13 amino acids. J was trimmed by 6 bases and V by 5 bases; bases with no gene match: 7. The CDR3 sequence: CASSVRDSLEQYF. The CDR3, as DNA: TGTGCCAGTAGTGTCCGGGACAGTCTCGAGCAGTACTTC.

This clonotype has more than one count but fewer than ten. The rearrangement links TRBV29-1 to TRBJ2-4; TRBD1 aligns across 7 bases. Germline CDR1 reads SQVTM; CDR2 reads ANQGSEA. J lost 6 bases, V lost 7 bases, and 3 bases had no gene match. The CDR3 loop spans 11 amino acids. CDR3 residues: CSGYRGNIQYF. The CDR3, as DNA: TGCAGCGGCTACAGGGGAAACATTCAGTACTTC.

This clonotype was observed at least ten times. The chain joins TRBV6-6 to TRBJ2-7, with a weak D call TRBD2 (5 bases). This CDR3 has 13 residues. Germline lookup yields CDR1 MNHNY and CDR2 SVGAGI (reference sequence). Trimming pared 2 bases from V and 3 bases from J, leaving 8 bases between. CDR3 sequence (DNA): TGTGCCAGCAGTTACGGCGGGCGCTACGAGCAGTACTTC. As protein: CASSYGGRYEQYF.

The J gene is TRBJ1-2, the V gene TRBV6-2 or TRBV6-3, with D unclear. Deletions cut 5 bases from V and 7 bases from J, with 5 bases between. The CDR3 has 10 amino acids. The germline V gene has CDR1 MNHEY and CDR2 SVGEGT. The CDR3 DNA follows: TGTGCCAGCAGTGGGAGTGGCTACACCTTC. This codes for CASSGSGYTF.

This clonotype was detected a few times. V gene TRBV10-3 combines with J gene TRBJ2-5; perhaps TRBD1 as D (6 bases). The germline V and J ends were trimmed by 5 bases and 2 bases, with 9 bases remaining between them. This CDR3 is built from 13 residues. Germline values: CDR1 ENHRY, CDR2 SYGVKD. Written as DNA, the CDR3 is TGTGCCATCAGTCCAGACAGGCAAGAGACCCAGTACTTC. This codes for CAISPDRQETQYF.

This sequence joins TRBV5-6 and TRBJ2-1; 9 nucleotides line up with TRBD2. Trimming removed 2 bases from V and 7 bases from J; junction bases left unmatched: 10. The CDR3 sequence is 16 residues long. Germline CDR1 and CDR2: SGHDT and YYEEEE. CDR3 sequence reads: CASSFLAGDAGNEQFF. The CDR3 DNA is TGTGCCAGCAGCTTCTTAGCGGGAGATGCGGGTAATGAGCAGTTCTTC.

In the case of this clonotype: The junction departs from the called germline gene at one end, perhaps through a read error. This chain joins TRBV29-1 and TRBJ2-2, with 9 nucleotides matching TRBD1. The CDR3 covers 14 residues. Germline CDR1 reads SQVTM; CDR2 reads ANQGSEA. The CDR3 loop reads CSVEGQGMVGELFF. DNA of the CDR3: TGCAGCGTCGAAGGACAGGGGATGGTCGGGGAGCTGTTTTTT.

This clonotype was counted between two and nine times. The V and J genes are TRBV6-1 and TRBJ2-5; a weak D match, TRBD1 (6 bases). The germline V gene encodes CDR1 MNHNS and CDR2 SASEGT. This CDR3 is 13 amino acids long. Between the trimmed V and J ends, which lost 6 bases and 9 bases, there was a span of 17 bases. CDR3 amino acids: CASSPPGARPQYF. CDR3 bases: TGTGCCAGCAGCCCCCCAGGGGCAAGGCCCCAGTACTTC.